This section outlines one TCR beta chain sequence together with its context. Its antigen is as yet unknown. The sample is drawn from a study of T-cell memory formation after mild COVID-19. Study-wide points: The study found contracting CD4+ clones mainly in CM and EM and contracting CD8+ clones in EMRA.

TCRdb processed the 5' RACE reads anew with MiXCR; each CDR3 protein has one entry. The sample yields roughly 170,000 distinct CDR3 sequences, about 18% seen once. The CDR3 sequence is 12 residues long. With V trimmed by 5 bases and J by 9 bases, 5 bases remained unmatched. Germline V gene data show CDR1 as KGHSH and CDR2 as LQKENI. This TCR was recovered from a man younger than 35 who had mild COVID-19 (a few samples of this study predate the infection). Cell type and time point are not known. V gene TRBV18 combines with J gene TRBJ2-5, with 8 bases that match TRBD1. Sequenced sample: PBMCs or a T cell subset sorted from them (not recorded which). The CDR3 sequence is CASSEDRVAQYF. The CDR3 DNA sequence: TGTGCCAGCTCAGAGGACAGGGTGGCCCAGTACTTC.